Shown below are 30 T cell receptor beta chains from a single sample sequenced in a study of cytomegalovirus exposure and HLA in healthy donors. PCR involved 60 Vbeta and 13 Jbeta primers. The method was immunoSEQ multiplex PCR; TCRdb's version includes in-frame clones alone and lacks a portion of them. The sample yields roughly 31,000 clones, about 62% seen once. Sequenced: PBMCs. Source of these receptors: a male donor in good health and CMV-seropositive.

V usage is TRBV15 and J usage is TRBJ1-3; D might be TRBD1 (5 bases). The CDR3 sequence is 15 residues long. The ends were cut back, 0 bases at V and 6 bases at J, with 12 bases in the middle. CDR1 is LNHNV and CDR2 is YYDKDF in the germline V gene (reference sequence). The CDR3 loop reads CATSRDLGGVNTIYF. The DNA for the CDR3 is TGTGCCACCAGCAGAGATTTGGGGGGTGTAAACACCATATATTTT.

The genes are TRBV1 and TRBJ2-7; the D call TRBD2 from the table was never checked on the DNA. TRBV1 is termed a pseudogene. This CDR3 is built from 15 residues. CDR3 protein: CTSSQDRGLVGEQYF. The DNA of the CDR3 is TGCACCAGCAGCCAAGATAGGGGACTAGTAGGCGAGCAGTACTTC.

The chain has TRBV5-4 and TRBJ2-3; 9 bases align to TRBD1. CDR3 length: 16 amino acids. Germline V gene data show CDR1 as SGHNT and CDR2 as YYREEE (reference sequence). With V trimmed by 2 bases and J by 10 bases, 14 bases remained unmatched. In DNA, the CDR3 is TGTGCCAGCAGCTTCGCTTCGGGACAGGGCGAGGTTGCGCAGTATTTT. This encodes CASSFASGQGEVAQYF.

This clone was recorded once. The chain links TRBV6-6 to TRBJ1-4; D ambiguous. V lost 1 base, J lost 8 bases, and 14 bases lay in between. CDR3 length equals 15 residues. CDR1 and CDR2 from the germline V gene are MNHNY and SVGAGI (reference sequence). The CDR3, as DNA: TGTGCCAGCAGTTACTTGGAGGCGGAAGCGGAAAAACTGTTTTTT. It specifies CASSYLEAEAEKLFF.

The chain carries TRBV25-1 and TRBJ1-1, with a tentative D call TRBD1 (5 bases). Germline V gene sequence: CDR1 MGHDK, CDR2 SYGVNS. The CDR3 covers 14 residues. The V gene lost 1 base and the J gene lost 3 bases, with 9 bases spanning the gap. DNA of the CDR3: TGTGCCAGCAGTGAATCGGGGGGGGACACTGAAGCTTTCTTT. Its translation is CASSESGGDTEAFF.

This clone appeared a few times. The V and J genes are TRBV6-5 and TRBJ2-6, with a possible D match to TRBD1 (5 bases). Germline V CDR1 and CDR2: MNHEY, SVGAGI. V was trimmed by 5 bases and J by 0 bases, leaving 8 bases between them. This CDR3 has 15 amino acids. The CDR3 coding sequence is TGTGCCAGCAGTCAGGGCGACTCTGGGGCCAACGTCCTGACTTTC. Encoded protein: CASSQGDSGANVLTF.

The V call is TRBV25-1, the J call TRBJ1-4; a weak D match, TRBD1 (6 bases). This CDR3 is 15 amino acids long. CDR1 and CDR2 (germline): MGHDK, SYGVNS. The V and J ends lost 5 bases and 10 bases respectively, with 20 bases between them. The DNA of the CDR3 is TGTGCCAGCAGTTCGGGAAGGAAGGGGGAAGGAAAACTGTTTTTT. Its translation: CASSSGRKGEGKLFF.

The chain couples TRBV6-1 to TRBJ2-7; the match to TRBD1 covers 7 bases. The ends lost 6 bases at V and 5 bases at J; junction bases unmatched: 7. In germline, CDR1 is MNHNS, CDR2 SASEGT. The CDR3 length is 13 residues. This CDR3 reads CASSRDRVDEQYF. The CDR3 coding sequence is TGTGCCAGCAGCCGGGACAGAGTTGACGAGCAGTACTTC.

The CDR3 DNA reads as TGTGCCAGCAGTCGGACATCTTTTGCCGGTGAAAAACTGTTTTTT. Protein sequence: CASSRTSFAGEKLFF. The gene calls are TRBV27 and TRBJ1-4; possible D gene TRBD1, 5 bases. The CDR3 extends over 15 amino acids. Germline V gene sequence: CDR1 MNHEY, CDR2 SMNVEV (reference sequence). Trimming took off 5 bases at V and 7 bases at J, with 17 bases between the two ends.

The chain recombines TRBV7-2 with TRBJ2-5, with TRBD2 identical over 9 bases. Per germline, CDR1 SGHTA and CDR2 FQGNSA. This CDR3 is built from 15 residues. The junction had 10 bases not matched to a gene; V was cut back by 5 bases and J by 6 bases. The CDR3 DNA sequence: TGTGCCAGCAGCCCCGACGCGGGAGGGGTAAAGACCCAGTACTTC. It yields the protein CASSPDAGGVKTQYF.

This clone was picked up a small number of times. The J gene is TRBJ2-1, the V gene TRBV29-1; 11 bases are a match to TRBD2. The V gene's germline CDR1 is SQVTM and CDR2 ANQGSEA. The CDR3 loop spans 13 amino acids. J was trimmed by 12 bases and V by 4 bases; bases with no gene match: 8. The CDR3 DNA follows: TGCAGCGTTGTCGGGACTAGCGGCGAGAGGCAGTTCTTC. It is translated as CSVVGTSGERQFF.

V usage is TRBV12-5 and J usage is TRBJ1-3, with D uncertain. Germline V gene sequence: CDR1 LGHNT, CDR2 FRNRAP. The V gene lost 6 bases and the J gene lost 2 bases, with 8 bases spanning the gap. The CDR3 is 13 residues long. The CDR3 here is CASGGDTGNTIYF. Here the CDR3 DNA reads TGTGCTAGTGGGGGTGACACTGGAAACACCATATATTTT.

The sample holds a few counts of this clone. The V call is TRBV5-1, the J call TRBJ2-3, with D possibly TRBD2 on 6 matching bases. CDR3 length: 16 amino acids. V gave up 7 bases and J gave up 2 bases, with 20 bases separating them. From germline, CDR1 is SGHRS and CDR2 YFSETQ. CDR3 residues: CASRRSSTGVTDTQYF. The DNA for the CDR3 is TGCGCCAGCCGACGATCCTCCACGGGAGTCACAGATACGCAGTATTTT.

This clone was recorded only once. J is TRBJ2-3 and V is TRBV6-5; 8 bases agree with TRBD1. Germline V lookup: CDR1 MNHEY, CDR2 SVGAGI. The V and J ends lost 6 bases and 3 bases, in that order; junction bases with no gene match: 5. This CDR3 is 14 amino acids long. The CDR3 here is CASRRGQGTDTQYF. The CDR3 DNA follows: TGTGCCAGCAGACGTGGACAGGGAACAGATACGCAGTATTTT.

This rearrangement joins TRBV6-1 to TRBJ2-7; 8 bases fit TRBD2. This CDR3 contains 12 residues. Germline V gives CDR1 MNHNS, CDR2 SASEGT. V lost 2 bases to trimming and J lost 6 bases; unmatched junction nucleotides: 0. The CDR3 DNA reads as TGTGCCAGCAGTGAACGGGGGGGCGAGCAGTACTTC. The encoded protein is CASSERGGEQYF.

The chain joins TRBV5-4 to TRBJ1-2; tentative D call: TRBD1 (6 bases). Germline CDR1 and CDR2: SGHNT and YYREEE (reference sequence). This CDR3 contains 16 residues. With 2 bases removed from V and 0 bases from J, the gap between germline ends came to 14 bases. CDR3 in amino acids: CASSFDARGANYGYTF. The DNA of the CDR3 is TGTGCCAGCAGCTTTGATGCCAGGGGAGCTAACTATGGCTACACCTTC.

In regard to this clone: An end of the junction does not agree with germline; a read error may underlie this. The genes are TRBV7-9 and TRBJ2-7, with 7 bases identical to TRBD1. Germline CDR1 SEHNR, CDR2 FQNEAQ (reference sequence). The CDR3 sequence is 14 residues long. The CDR3 DNA sequence: TGTTCCAGCAGCTCAGGGGGTAGCAGCCACGAGCAGTACTTC. It is translated as CSSSSGGSSHEQYF.

The table lists this clone with a few counts. The rearrangement links TRBV30 to TRBJ1-1, with a tentative D call TRBD1 (5 bases). Trimming pared 1 base from V and 2 bases from J, leaving 8 bases between. The length of the CDR3 is 13 residues. The germline V gene encodes CDR1 GTSNPN and CDR2 SVGIG (reference sequence). The CDR3 DNA is TGTGCCTGGAGTGCCGGACAAAACACTGAAGCTTTCTTT. This encodes CAWSAGQNTEAFF.

This clone was seen only once. The rearrangement joins TRBV6-1 to TRBJ1-5; D not resolved. CDR1 MNHNS and CDR2 SASEGT come from the germline V gene. CDR3 length: 19 residues. Trimming shortened V by 1 base and J by 2 bases, and 21 bases separated the two germline ends. DNA of the CDR3: TGTGCCAGCAGTGAAGAAAAGAGGGTCTCAACGTGGGGCAATCAGCCCCAGCATTTT. Its translation: CASSEEKRVSTWGNQPQHF.

The rearrangement links TRBV5-1 to TRBJ2-1; TRBD2 matches at 7 bases. The CDR3 consists of 14 residues. The germline gives CDR1 SGHRS, CDR2 YFSETQ. The junction had 9 bases not matched to a gene; V was cut back by 4 bases and J by 8 bases. CDR3 DNA sequence: TGCGCCAGCAGCCCCGGACTAGTGGGGGATGAGCAGTTCTTC. Translation gives CASSPGLVGDEQFF.

V and J are TRBV7-3 and TRBJ1-1; 7 nucleotides match TRBD1. Germline CDR1 and CDR2: SGHTA and FQGTGA. V gave up 3 bases and J gave up 3 bases; unmatched junction bases: 4. The CDR3 is made up of 14 amino acids. The DNA of the CDR3 is TGTGCCAGCAGCTTGACAGGGACGGACACTGAAGCTTTCTTT. Its protein is CASSLTGTDTEAFF.

The chain links TRBV5-1 to TRBJ2-3; D possibly corresponds to TRBD2 (7 bases). The V end was cut by 0 bases, the J end by 5 bases, with 13 bases between. CDR3 length: 15 residues. Germline lookup yields CDR1 SGHRS and CDR2 YFSETQ. CDR3 sequence: CASSLVGGRGDTQYF. CDR3 coding DNA: TGCGCCAGCAGCTTGGTCGGGGGGCGGGGAGATACGCAGTATTTT.

Here the CDR3 DNA reads TGTGCCAGCAGCCCCCGCCTGGGGACTAGCACAGATACGCAGTATTTT. Translation gives CASSPRLGTSTDTQYF. V and J are TRBV7-9 and TRBJ2-3; possible D gene TRBD2, 6 bases. This CDR3 region has 16 residues. V was cut by 5 bases and J by 0 bases, with 15 bases left in between. Germline assignment: CDR1 SEHNR and CDR2 FQNEAQ (reference sequence).

This clone was recorded a few times. The CDR3 nucleotides are TGTGCCAGCAGAGAGGGACTAGTTAAAAATGAGCAGTTCTTC. Amino acid sequence: CASREGLVKNEQFF. The J gene is TRBJ2-1, the V gene TRBV28, with 8 bases that match TRBD2. The V gene end was trimmed by 6 bases and the J gene end by 7 bases; junction bases not matched to a gene: 8. The CDR3 covers 14 residues. CDR1 and CDR2 (germline): MDHEN, SYDVKM.

Concerning this clone: The junction departs from the called germline gene at one end, perhaps through a read error. The rearrangement links TRBV7-9 to TRBJ1-1, with a tentative D call TRBD1 (6 bases). Germline V gene lookup returns CDR1 SEHNR and CDR2 FQNEAQ (reference sequence). This CDR3 contains 16 residues. In nucleotides, the CDR3 is TGTTCCAGCAGCTTAGTCCCACAGGGCCCTGGGGCTGAAGCTTTCTTT. Its protein is CSSSLVPQGPGAEAFF.

This clone has more than one count but fewer than ten. CDR3 sequence reads: CASSPTGSSGNTIYF. CDR3 nucleotides: TGTGCCAGCAGCCCTACAGGGTCTTCTGGAAACACCATATATTTT. V is TRBV6-5 and J is TRBJ1-3; possible D gene TRBD1, 6 bases. Trimming pared 6 bases from V and 1 base from J, leaving 13 bases between. Germline V lookup: CDR1 MNHEY, CDR2 SVGAGI. The CDR3 extends over 15 amino acids.

J is TRBJ2-5 and V is TRBV5-1; D gene unclear. The CDR3 runs to 12 residues. CDR1 SGHRS and CDR2 YFSETQ come from the germline V gene. Trimming stripped 4 bases from V and 2 bases from J, with 6 bases between. The CDR3 DNA reads TGCGCCAGCAGCCCTACTCAAGAGACCCAGTACTTC. It yields the protein CASSPTQETQYF.

This chain links TRBV5-8 with TRBJ1-1; D is perhaps TRBD1 (6 bases). Looked up from germline, CDR1 is SGHTS and CDR2 is YDEGEE. The CDR3 runs 14 residues. V was cut by 1 base and J by 5 bases, with 12 bases left in between. CDR3 nucleotide sequence: TGTGCCAGCAGCTTGCAGGGGTCGGGTACTGAAGCTTTCTTT. Translating gives CASSLQGSGTEAFF.

The genes are TRBV18 and TRBJ2-6, with a tentative D call TRBD2 (5 bases). The germline V gene has CDR1 KGHSH and CDR2 LQKENI. V was clipped by 6 bases and J by 2 bases, with 14 bases between them. The CDR3 length is 16 residues. CDR3 residues: CASSALEGTGANVLTF. The CDR3 DNA reads TGTGCCAGCTCTGCCCTCGAGGGTACTGGGGCCAACGTCCTGACTTTC.

The rearrangement links TRBV5-1 to TRBJ2-6; no definite D call. CDR3 length equals 16 residues. Germline CDR1 SGHRS, CDR2 YFSETQ. Trimming took off 4 bases at V and 0 bases at J, with 11 bases between the two ends. CDR3 nucleotides: TGCGCCAGCAGCCCCGCACAAAGCTCTGGGGCCAACGTCCTGACTTTC. Its translation is CASSPAQSSGANVLTF.